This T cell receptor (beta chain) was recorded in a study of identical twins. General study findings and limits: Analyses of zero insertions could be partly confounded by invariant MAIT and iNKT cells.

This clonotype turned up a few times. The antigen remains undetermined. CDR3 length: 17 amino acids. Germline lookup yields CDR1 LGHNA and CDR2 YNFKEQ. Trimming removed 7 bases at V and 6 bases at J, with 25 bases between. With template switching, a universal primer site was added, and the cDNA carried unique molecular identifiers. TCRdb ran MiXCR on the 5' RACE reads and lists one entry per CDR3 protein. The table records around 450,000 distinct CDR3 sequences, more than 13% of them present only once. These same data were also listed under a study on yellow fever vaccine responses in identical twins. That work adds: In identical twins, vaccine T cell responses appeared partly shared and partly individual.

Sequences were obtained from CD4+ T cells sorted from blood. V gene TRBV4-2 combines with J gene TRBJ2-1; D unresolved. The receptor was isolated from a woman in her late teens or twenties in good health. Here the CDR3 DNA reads TGTGCCAGCACCCTAAGTCCCAAATTTAATGGTCGCAATGAGCAGTTCTTC. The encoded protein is CASTLSPKFNGRNEQFF.